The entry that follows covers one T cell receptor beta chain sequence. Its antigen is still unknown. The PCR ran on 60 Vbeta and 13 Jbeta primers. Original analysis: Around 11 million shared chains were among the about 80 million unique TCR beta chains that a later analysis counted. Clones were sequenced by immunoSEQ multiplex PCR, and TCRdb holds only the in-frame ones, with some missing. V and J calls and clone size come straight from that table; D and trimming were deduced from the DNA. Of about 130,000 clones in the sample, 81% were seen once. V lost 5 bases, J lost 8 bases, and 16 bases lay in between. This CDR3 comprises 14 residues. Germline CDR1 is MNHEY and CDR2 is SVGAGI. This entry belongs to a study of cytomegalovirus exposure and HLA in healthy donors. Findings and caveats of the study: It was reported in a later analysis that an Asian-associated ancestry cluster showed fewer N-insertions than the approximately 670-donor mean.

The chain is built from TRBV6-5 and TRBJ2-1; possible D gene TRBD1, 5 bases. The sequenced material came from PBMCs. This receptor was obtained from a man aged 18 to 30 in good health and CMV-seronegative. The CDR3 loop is CASSPYPRADEQFF. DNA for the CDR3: TGTGCCAGCAGTCCCTACCCCAGGGCGGATGAGCAGTTCTTC.